This entry lists 9 T cell receptor beta chains sequenced from one sample in a study of shared clonotypes between healthy human individuals. The protocol was immunoSEQ multiplex PCR, while the TCRdb copy is restricted to in-frame clones and leaves out a portion. The table lists around 690,000 clones, less than 95% of them singletons. Sequencing was performed on memory CD8+ T cells from PBMCs. The subset denotes: CD45RO+ cells pooled with CCR7-negative TemRA cells. These receptors were collected from a young man in good health. Some clones in this sample may be carry-over from other donors' samples.

V is TRBV30 and J is TRBJ1-1; D gene uncertain. V dropped 3 bases and J dropped 6 bases, with 14 bases sitting between them. The CDR3 is made up of 13 amino acids. Germline loops: CDR1 GTSNPN, CDR2 SVGIG (reference sequence). CDR3 region: CAWSPNSQSEAFF. The CDR3 nucleotides are TGTGCCTGGAGCCCCAATTCCCAATCTGAAGCTTTCTTT. The full variable domain, completed using reference TRBV30 and TRBJ1-1, is SQTIHQWPATLVQPVGSPLSLECTVEGTSNPNLYWYRQAAGRGLQLLFYSVGIGQISSEVPQNLSASRPQDRQFILSSKKLLLSDSGFYLCAWSPNSQSEAFFGQGTRLTVV.

The V call is TRBV10-2, the J call TRBJ2-7; perhaps TRBD1 as D (6 bases). In germline, CDR1 is WSHSY, CDR2 SAAADI. Trimming shortened V by 3 bases and J by 3 bases, and 12 bases separated the two germline ends. CDR3 length: 14 residues. In nucleotides, the CDR3 is TGCGCCAGCAGTGAAGGGACACAGATCTACGAGCAGTACTTC. It codes for CASSEGTQIYEQYF.

The V gene is TRBV27, the J gene TRBJ2-7, with D hard to call. Trimming pared 3 bases from V and 2 bases from J, leaving 8 bases between. The CDR3 is made up of 13 amino acids. Germline values: CDR1 MNHEY, CDR2 SMNVEV (reference sequence). The CDR3 sequence is CASSFSTAYEQYF. Written as DNA, the CDR3 is TGTGCCAGCAGTTTCAGCACAGCCTACGAGCAGTACTTC.

This chain links TRBV19 with TRBJ2-7; 8 bases are shared with TRBD1. CDR3 length equals 15 residues. The V segment lost 5 bases and the J segment 3 bases; nucleotides outside the gene matches: 9. Germline V CDR1 and CDR2: LNHDA, SQIVND (reference sequence). The CDR3: CASSPRDRFLYEQYF. CDR3 DNA: TGTGCCAGTAGTCCCCGGGACAGGTTCCTCTACGAGCAGTACTTC.

V usage is TRBV10-3 and J usage is TRBJ2-1; TRBD2 aligns across 7 bases. Germline-derived CDR1 and CDR2 are ENHRY and SYGVKD. The J segment lost 7 bases and the V segment lost 3 bases, leaving 3 bases of the junction unmatched. The CDR3 runs 13 residues. The CDR3 sequence is CAISDGGSNEQFF. As DNA, the CDR3 is TGTGCCATCAGTGATGGCGGGAGTAATGAGCAGTTCTTC.

The chain has TRBV5-6 and TRBJ2-1; 11 nucleotides align to TRBD2. Germline CDR1 and CDR2: SGHDT and YYEEEE. This CDR3 has 16 amino acids. The V and J ends lost 4 bases and 6 bases, in that order; junction bases with no gene match: 9. Here the CDR3 DNA reads TGTGCCAGCAGCGAATTACTAGCGGGAGTATCCAATGAGCAGTTCTTC. Its protein is CASSELLAGVSNEQFF.

V usage is TRBV28 and J usage is TRBJ2-7; perhaps TRBD1 as D (5 bases). Germline V CDR1 and CDR2: MDHEN, SYDVKM. This CDR3 is 14 amino acids long. Trimming left V 2 bases short and J 1 base short, with 9 bases between. The CDR3 DNA sequence: TGTGCCAGCAGTTTAGACAGTCTTTCCTACGAGCAGTACTTC. Residues: CASSLDSLSYEQYF. Full variable domain (missing parts from reference TRBV28 and TRBJ2-7): DVKVTQSSRYLVKRTGEKVFLECVQDMDHENMFWYRQDPGLGLRLIYFSYDVKMKEKGDIPEGYSVSREKKERFSLILESASTNQTSMYLCASSLDSLSYEQYFGPGTRLTVT.

This chain joins TRBV27 and TRBJ2-7; TRBD2 is a possible D gene (5 bases). CDR3 size: 15 residues. Trimming shortened V by 4 bases and J by 2 bases, and 15 bases separated the two germline ends. CDR1 is MNHEY and CDR2 is SMNVEV in the germline V gene (reference sequence). CDR3 in DNA: TGTGCCAGCAGTTCTCCCCCCGGAGGTACCTACGAGCAGTACTTC. This encodes CASSSPPGGTYEQYF.

The gene calls are TRBV28 and TRBJ2-1, with 10 positions matching TRBD2. This CDR3 has 17 amino acids. The junction had 7 bases not matched to a gene; V was cut back by 4 bases and J by 1 base. From germline, CDR1 is MDHEN and CDR2 SYDVKM. The CDR3, as DNA: TGTGCCAGCAGTTCTCTCCTAGCGGGGGAGTCCTACAATGAGCAGTTCTTC. Translation: CASSSLLAGESYNEQFF.